Shown below are 10 T cell receptor beta chains from a single sample sequenced in a study of cytotoxic CD8 clonotypes in ibrutinib-treated CLL. Method: immunoSEQ multiplex PCR; TCRdb's copy keeps in-frame clones and lacks some. The sample shows 95,000 to 100,000 clones, about 72% of them seen only once. Material: PBMCs, obtained after 12 months of ibrutinib treatment. All receptors come from a human donor with chronic lymphocytic leukemia.

To note about this clone: Other DNA sequences in the sample encode the same CDR3. V usage is TRBV11-3 and J usage is TRBJ2-7; maybe TRBD1 (5 bases). CDR1 and CDR2 from the germline V gene are SGHNT and YENEEA. Trimming pared 6 bases from V and 1 base from J, leaving 7 bases between. The CDR3 covers 12 residues. The CDR3 is CASRDSSYEQYF. CDR3 bases: TGTGCCAGCAGAGACAGTTCCTACGAGCAGTACTTC.

The V gene is TRBV7-2, the J gene TRBJ1-2; maybe TRBD1 (6 bases). Germline V gene lookup returns CDR1 SGHTA and CDR2 FQGNSA. V was shortened by 6 bases and J by 7 bases, with 15 bases between the two germline ends. The CDR3 has 13 amino acids. In nucleotides, the CDR3 is TGTGCCAGCAGTACGGGACAACGGTCTGGCTACACCTTC. Amino acid sequence: CASSTGQRSGYTF.

The V gene is TRBV28, the J gene TRBJ2-1; possibly TRBD2 for D (5 bases). Germline V gives CDR1 MDHEN, CDR2 SYDVKM. This CDR3 spans 17 amino acids. The ends were cut back, 3 bases at V and 5 bases at J, with 20 bases in the middle. This CDR3 reads CASSFVFRLGVHNEQFF. CDR3 nucleotide sequence: TGTGCCAGCAGTTTCGTTTTTAGGCTCGGGGTCCACAATGAGCAGTTCTTC.

The chain combines TRBV7-9 with TRBJ2-2; 8 bases match TRBD1. V lost 5 bases to trimming and J lost 0 bases; unmatched junction nucleotides: 5. This CDR3 region has 16 residues. Germline CDR1 SEHNR, CDR2 FQNEAQ (reference sequence). CDR3 amino acids: CASSTDRASNTGELFF. CDR3 DNA: TGTGCCAGCAGCACGGACAGGGCATCGAACACCGGGGAGCTGTTTTTT.

The J gene is TRBJ2-1, the V gene TRBV5-6; possible D gene TRBD1, 6 bases. V was trimmed by 1 base and J by 6 bases, leaving 14 bases between them. This CDR3 spans 15 amino acids. Looked up from germline, CDR1 is SGHDT and CDR2 is YYEEEE. The chain's CDR3 is CASSLSYQGGNEQFF. Written as DNA, the CDR3 is TGTGCCAGCAGCTTGTCCTATCAAGGGGGCAATGAGCAGTTCTTC.

V usage is TRBV15 and J usage is TRBJ1-1; D perhaps matches TRBD1 (5 bases). The CDR3 length is 15 residues. In germline, CDR1 is LNHNV, CDR2 YYDKDF (reference sequence). The V end was cut by 1 base, the J end by 4 bases, with 13 bases between. The DNA of the CDR3 is TGTGCCACCAGCAGAGGGGGAGGGGTCGGCACTGAAGCTTTCTTT. This codes for CATSRGGGVGTEAFF.

The V and J genes are TRBV19 and TRBJ1-5; the D is unclear. The CDR3 is 14 amino acids. Trimming left V 2 bases short and J 9 bases short, with 14 bases between. Germline assignment: CDR1 LNHDA and CDR2 SQIVND (reference sequence). The CDR3, as DNA: TGTGCCAGTAGTATAAGTTCCAGTCTCGGGCCCCAGCATTTT. Protein sequence: CASSISSSLGPQHF. The whole variable domain, remainder taken from reference TRBV19 and TRBJ1-5, is DGGITQSPKYLFRKEGQNVTLSCEQNLNHDAMYWYRQDPGQGLRLIYYSQIVNDFQKGDIAEGYSVSREKKESFPLTVTSAQKNPTAFYLCASSISSSLGPQHFGDGTRLSIL.

The chain joins TRBV4-1 to TRBJ2-1, with 12 bases lining up with TRBD2. Per the germline V gene, CDR1 is MGHRA and CDR2 is YSYEKL. The CDR3 runs to 15 residues. With V trimmed by 1 base and J by 9 bases, 4 bases remained unmatched. CDR3 nucleotides: TGCGCCAGCAGCCAAGGACTAGCGGGGGCGATTGAGCAGTTCTTC. As protein: CASSQGLAGAIEQFF.

V usage is TRBV6-1 and J usage is TRBJ2-7; D perhaps matches TRBD1 (6 bases). The CDR3 is 12 residues long. Deletions cut 1 base from V and 12 bases from J, with 13 bases between. The germline CDR1 and CDR2 sequences are MNHNS and SASEGT. Here the CDR3 reads CASSEGPMTGYF. CDR3 nucleotides: TGTGCCAGCAGTGAAGGTCCAATGACAGGGTACTTC.

CDR3: CASSFGTSGTDTQYF. CDR3 nucleotide sequence: TGTGCCAGCAGCTTCGGAACTAGCGGGACAGATACGCAGTATTTT. The rearrangement links TRBV7-3 to TRBJ2-3; TRBD2 aligns across 9 bases. CDR1 and CDR2 from the germline V gene are SGHTA and FQGTGA. V lost 3 bases to trimming and J lost 3 bases; unmatched junction nucleotides: 4. This CDR3 has 15 amino acids.